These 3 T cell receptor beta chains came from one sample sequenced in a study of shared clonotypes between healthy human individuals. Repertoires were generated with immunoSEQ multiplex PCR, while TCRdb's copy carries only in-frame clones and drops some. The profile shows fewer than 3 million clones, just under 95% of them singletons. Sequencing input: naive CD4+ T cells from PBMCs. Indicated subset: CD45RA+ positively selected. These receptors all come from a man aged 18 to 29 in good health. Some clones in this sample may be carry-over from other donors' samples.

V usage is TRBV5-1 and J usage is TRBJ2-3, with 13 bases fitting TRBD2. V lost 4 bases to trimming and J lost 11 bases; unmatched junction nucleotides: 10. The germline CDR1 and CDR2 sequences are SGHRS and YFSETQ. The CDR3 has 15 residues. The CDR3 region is CASSQGLAGISVQYF. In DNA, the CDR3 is TGCGCCAGCAGCCAGGGACTAGCGGGAATTTCAGTGCAGTATTTT. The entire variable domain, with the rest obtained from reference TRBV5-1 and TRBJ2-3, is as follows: KAGVTQTPRYLIKTRGQQVTLSCSPISGHRSVSWYQQTPGQGLQFLFEYFSETQRNKGNFPGRFSGRQFSNSRSEMNVSTLELGDSALYLCASSQGLAGISVQYFGPGTRLTVL.

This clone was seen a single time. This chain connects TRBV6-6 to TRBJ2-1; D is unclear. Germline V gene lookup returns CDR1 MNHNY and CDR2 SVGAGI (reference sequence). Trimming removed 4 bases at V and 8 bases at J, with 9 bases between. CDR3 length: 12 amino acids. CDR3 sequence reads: CASSLRYHEQFF. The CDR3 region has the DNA TGTGCCAGCAGTTTGCGGTACCATGAGCAGTTCTTC.

CDR3 nucleotide sequence: TGTGCCAGTAGGGGGCAGGGGCTGGCGAGGAACACTGAAGCTTTCTTT. This encodes CASRGQGLARNTEAFF. The gene calls are TRBV19 and TRBJ1-1; possibly TRBD1 for D (6 bases). CDR3 size: 16 residues. In germline, CDR1 is LNHDA, CDR2 SQIVND (reference sequence). V was shortened by 6 bases and J by 1 base, with 18 bases between the two germline ends.